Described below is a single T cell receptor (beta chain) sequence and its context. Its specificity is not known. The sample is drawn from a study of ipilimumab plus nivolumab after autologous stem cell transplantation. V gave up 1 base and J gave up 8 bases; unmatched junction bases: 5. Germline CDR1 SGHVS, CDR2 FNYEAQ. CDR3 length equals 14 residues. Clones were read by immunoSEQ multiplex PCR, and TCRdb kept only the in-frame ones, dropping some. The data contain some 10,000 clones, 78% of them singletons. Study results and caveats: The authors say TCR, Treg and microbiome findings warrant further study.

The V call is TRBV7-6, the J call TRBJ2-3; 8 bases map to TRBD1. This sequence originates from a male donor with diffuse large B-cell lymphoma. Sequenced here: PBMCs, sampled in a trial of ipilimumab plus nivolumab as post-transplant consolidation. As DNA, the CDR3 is TGTGCCAGCAGCTTAGAAGGGACAGGCATTACGCAGTATTTT. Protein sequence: CASSLEGTGITQYF.